This TCR beta chain was captured by sequencing in a study of long-term antiretroviral therapy in people with HIV. Study-wide results and caveats: Unavailable data included ART adherence, viral resistance and therapy changes (switches in treatment). The study found that diversity rose after ART but stayed below transplant donor controls.

Version v3.0 of the immunoSEQ assay was performed at survey level. Assay used: immunoSEQ multiplex PCR; TCRdb lists only in-frame clones, some missing. Seen here are over 25,000 clones, roughly 96% observed once, and the top ten hold around 2%. The CDR3 has 12 amino acids. The germline V gene encodes CDR1 SGDLS and CDR2 YYNGEE. V was cut by 3 bases and J by 4 bases, with 5 bases left in between. A word on this clone: Its target is unknown.

This TCR was sampled from a man aged 25-40 years with HIV. The gene calls are TRBV9 and TRBJ1-5; D gene ambiguous. Material: unsorted PBMCs, obtained 6.5 to 6.6 years after starting antiretroviral therapy. CDR3 in amino acids: CASSAGNQPQHF. Here the CDR3 DNA reads TGTGCCAGCAGCGCAGGTAATCAGCCCCAGCATTTT.